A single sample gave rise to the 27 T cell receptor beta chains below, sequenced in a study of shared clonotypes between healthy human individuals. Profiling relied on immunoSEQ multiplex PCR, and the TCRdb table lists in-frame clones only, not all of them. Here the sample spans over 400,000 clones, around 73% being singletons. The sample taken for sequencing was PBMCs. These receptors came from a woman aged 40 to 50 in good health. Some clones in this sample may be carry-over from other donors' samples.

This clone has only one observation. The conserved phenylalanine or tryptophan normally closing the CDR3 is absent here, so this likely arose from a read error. For the CDR3, the DNA is TGTGCCAGCACGCTTCGACAGGTTAACTATGGCTACACCCTC. It is translated as CASTLRQVNYGYTL. The J gene is TRBJ1-2, the V gene TRBV6-1; TRBD1 is a possible D gene (6 bases). Germline lookup yields CDR1 MNHNS and CDR2 SASEGT. The CDR3 runs to 14 residues. V was clipped by 7 bases and J by 1 base, with 13 bases between them.

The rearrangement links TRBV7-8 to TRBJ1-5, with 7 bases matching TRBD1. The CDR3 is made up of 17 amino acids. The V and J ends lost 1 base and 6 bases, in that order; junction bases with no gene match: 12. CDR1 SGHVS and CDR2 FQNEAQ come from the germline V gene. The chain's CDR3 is CASSLVEGAGAFQPQHF. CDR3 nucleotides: TGTGCCAGCAGCTTAGTTGAGGGGGCGGGTGCTTTTCAGCCCCAGCATTTT.

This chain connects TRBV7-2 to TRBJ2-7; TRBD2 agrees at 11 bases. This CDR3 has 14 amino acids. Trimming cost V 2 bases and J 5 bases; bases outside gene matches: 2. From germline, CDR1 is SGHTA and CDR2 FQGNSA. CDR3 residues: CASSLLAGGHEQYF. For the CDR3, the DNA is TGTGCCAGCAGCTTACTAGCGGGAGGCCACGAGCAGTACTTC.

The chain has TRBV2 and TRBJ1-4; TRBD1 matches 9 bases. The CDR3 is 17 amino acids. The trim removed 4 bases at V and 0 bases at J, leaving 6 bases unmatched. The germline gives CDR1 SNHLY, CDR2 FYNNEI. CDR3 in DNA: TGTGCCAGCAGTGGGGGACAGGGACAATCAACTAATGAAAAACTGTTTTTT. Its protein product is CASSGGQGQSTNEKLFF.

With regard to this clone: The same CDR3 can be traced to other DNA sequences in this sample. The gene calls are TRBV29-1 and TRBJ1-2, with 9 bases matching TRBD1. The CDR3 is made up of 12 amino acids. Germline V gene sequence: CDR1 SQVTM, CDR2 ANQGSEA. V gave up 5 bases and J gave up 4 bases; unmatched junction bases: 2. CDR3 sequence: CSVLTGGYGYTF. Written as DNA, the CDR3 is TGCAGCGTTTTGACAGGGGGCTATGGCTACACCTTC.

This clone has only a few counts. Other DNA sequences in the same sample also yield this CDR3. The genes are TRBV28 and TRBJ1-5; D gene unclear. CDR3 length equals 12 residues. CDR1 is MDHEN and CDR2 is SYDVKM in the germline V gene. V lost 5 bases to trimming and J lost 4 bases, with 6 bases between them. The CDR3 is CASSLLNQPQHF. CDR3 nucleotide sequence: TGTGCCAGCAGTCTTCTTAATCAGCCCCAGCATTTT. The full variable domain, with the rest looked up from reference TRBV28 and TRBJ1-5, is DVKVTQSSRYLVKRTGEKVFLECVQDMDHENMFWYRQDPGLGLRLIYFSYDVKMKEKGDIPEGYSVSREKKERFSLILESASTNQTSMYLCASSLLNQPQHFGDGTRLSIL.

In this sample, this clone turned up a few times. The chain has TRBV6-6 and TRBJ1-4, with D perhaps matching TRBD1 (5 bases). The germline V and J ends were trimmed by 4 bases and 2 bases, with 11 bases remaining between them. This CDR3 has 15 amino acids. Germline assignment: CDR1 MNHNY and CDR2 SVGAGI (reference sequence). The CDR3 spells CASSLLGTTNEKLFF. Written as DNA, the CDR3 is TGTGCCAGCAGTTTGTTGGGGACGACTAATGAAAAACTGTTTTTT.

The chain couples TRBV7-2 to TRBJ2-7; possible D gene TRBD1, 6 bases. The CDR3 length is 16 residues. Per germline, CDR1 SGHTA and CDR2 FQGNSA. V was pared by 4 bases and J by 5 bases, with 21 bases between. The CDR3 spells CASSSNPSRGSNEQYF. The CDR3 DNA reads TGTGCCAGCAGCTCTAATCCTTCCAGGGGTTCCAACGAGCAGTACTTC.

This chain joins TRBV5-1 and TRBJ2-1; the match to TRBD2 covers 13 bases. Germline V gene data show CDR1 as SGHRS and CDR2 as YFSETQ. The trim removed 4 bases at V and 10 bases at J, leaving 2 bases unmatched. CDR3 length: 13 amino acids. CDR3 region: CASSLGLAGEQFF. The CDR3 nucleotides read TGCGCCAGCAGCCTGGGACTAGCGGGGGAGCAGTTCTTC.

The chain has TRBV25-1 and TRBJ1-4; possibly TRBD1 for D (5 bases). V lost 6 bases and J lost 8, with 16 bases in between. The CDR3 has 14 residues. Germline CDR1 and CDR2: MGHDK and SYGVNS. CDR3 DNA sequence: TGTGCCAGCAGACCGGGGGGAAGAAGGGAAAAACTGTTTTTT. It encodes CASRPGGRREKLFF. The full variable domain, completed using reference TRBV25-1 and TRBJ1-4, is EADIYQTPRYLVIGTGKKITLECSQTMGHDKMYWYQQDPGMELHLIHYSYGVNSTEKGDLSSESTVSRIRTEHFPLTLESARPSHTSQYLCASRPGGRREKLFFGSGTQLSVL.

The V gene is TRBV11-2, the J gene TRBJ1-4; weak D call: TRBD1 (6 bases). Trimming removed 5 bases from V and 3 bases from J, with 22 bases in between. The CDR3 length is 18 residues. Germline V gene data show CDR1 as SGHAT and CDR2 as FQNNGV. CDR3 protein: CASSPRGGRRSSNEKLFF. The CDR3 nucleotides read TGTGCCAGCAGCCCAAGGGGGGGGCGGAGATCATCTAATGAAAAACTGTTTTTT.

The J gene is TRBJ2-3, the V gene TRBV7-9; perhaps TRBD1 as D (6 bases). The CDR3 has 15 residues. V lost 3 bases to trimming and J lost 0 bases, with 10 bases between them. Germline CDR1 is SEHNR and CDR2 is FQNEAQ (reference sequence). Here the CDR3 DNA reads TGTGCCAGCAGCTTGGGACAACCGAGCACAGATACGCAGTATTTT. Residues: CASSLGQPSTDTQYF.

This CDR3 reads CASSDAAGEGNEQFF. The CDR3 DNA reads as TGTGCCAGCAGTGACGCGGCGGGAGAGGGCAATGAGCAGTTCTTC. The chain joins TRBV6-4 to TRBJ2-1; 7 nucleotides agree with TRBD2. V lost 2 bases and J lost 6; bases outside the gene matches: 7. In germline, CDR1 is MRHNA, CDR2 SNTAGT. The CDR3 runs to 15 residues.

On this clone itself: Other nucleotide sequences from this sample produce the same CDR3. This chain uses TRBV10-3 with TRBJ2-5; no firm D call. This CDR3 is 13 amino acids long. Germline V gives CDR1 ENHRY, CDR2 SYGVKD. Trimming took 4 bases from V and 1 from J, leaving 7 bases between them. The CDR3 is CAISVGSQETQYF. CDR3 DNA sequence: TGTGCCATCAGTGTGGGCAGCCAAGAGACCCAGTACTTC.

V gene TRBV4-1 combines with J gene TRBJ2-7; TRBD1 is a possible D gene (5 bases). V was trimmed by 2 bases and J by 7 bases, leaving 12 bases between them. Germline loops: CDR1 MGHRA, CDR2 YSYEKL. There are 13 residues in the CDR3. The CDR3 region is CASSQQGPGEQYF. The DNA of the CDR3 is TGCGCCAGCAGCCAACAGGGCCCCGGGGAGCAGTACTTC.

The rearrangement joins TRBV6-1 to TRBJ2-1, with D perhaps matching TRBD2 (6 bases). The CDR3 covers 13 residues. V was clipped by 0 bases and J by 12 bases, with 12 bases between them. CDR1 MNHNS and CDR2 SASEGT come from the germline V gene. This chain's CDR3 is CASSEARVGGQFF. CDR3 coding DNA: TGTGCCAGCAGTGAAGCGCGGGTGGGGGGGCAGTTCTTC.

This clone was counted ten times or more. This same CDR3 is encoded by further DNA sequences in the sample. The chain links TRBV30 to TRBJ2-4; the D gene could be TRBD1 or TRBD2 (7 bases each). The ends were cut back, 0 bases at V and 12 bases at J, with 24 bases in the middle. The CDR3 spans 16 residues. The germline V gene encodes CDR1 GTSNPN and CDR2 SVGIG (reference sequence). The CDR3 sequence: CAWSVGLGTAGKTQYF. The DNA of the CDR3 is TGTGCCTGGAGTGTGGGCTTAGGGACAGCGGGAAAAACTCAGTACTTC. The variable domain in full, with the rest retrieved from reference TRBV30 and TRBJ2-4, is SQTIHQWPATLVQPVGSPLSLECTVEGTSNPNLYWYRQAAGRGLQLLFYSVGIGQISSEVPQNLSASRPQDRQFILSSKKLLLSDSGFYLCAWSVGLGTAGKTQYFGAGTRLSVL.

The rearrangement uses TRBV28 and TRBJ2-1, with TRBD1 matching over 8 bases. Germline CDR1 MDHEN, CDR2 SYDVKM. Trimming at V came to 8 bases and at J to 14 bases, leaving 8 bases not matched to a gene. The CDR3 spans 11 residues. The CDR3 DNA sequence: TGTGCCAGCGGGTCCCACAGGGGGGAGTTCTTC. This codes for CASGSHRGEFF.

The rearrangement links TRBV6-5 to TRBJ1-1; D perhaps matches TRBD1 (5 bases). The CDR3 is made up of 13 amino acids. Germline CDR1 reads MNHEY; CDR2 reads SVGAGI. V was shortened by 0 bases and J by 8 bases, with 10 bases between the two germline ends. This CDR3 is CASSYSGGPEAFF. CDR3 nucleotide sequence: TGTGCCAGCAGTTACTCGGGGGGTCCAGAAGCTTTCTTT.

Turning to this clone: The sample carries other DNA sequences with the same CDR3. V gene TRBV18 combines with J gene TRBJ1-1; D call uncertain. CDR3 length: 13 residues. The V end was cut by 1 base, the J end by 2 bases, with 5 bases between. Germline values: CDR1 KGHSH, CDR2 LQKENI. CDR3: CASSPQRNTEAFF. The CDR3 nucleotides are TGTGCCAGCTCACCACAGAGAAACACTGAAGCTTTCTTT. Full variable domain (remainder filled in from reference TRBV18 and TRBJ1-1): NAGVMQNPRHLVRRRGQEARLRCSPMKGHSHVYWYRQLPEEGLKFMVYLQKENIIDESGMPKERFSAEFPKEGPSILRIQQVVRGDSAAYFCASSPQRNTEAFFGQGTRLTVV.

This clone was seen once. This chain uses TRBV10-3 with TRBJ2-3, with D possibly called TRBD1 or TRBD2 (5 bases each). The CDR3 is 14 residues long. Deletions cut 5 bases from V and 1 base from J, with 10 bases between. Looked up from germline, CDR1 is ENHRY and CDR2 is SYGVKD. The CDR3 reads CAISPGLGTDTQYF. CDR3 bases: TGTGCCATCAGTCCGGGGCTGGGCACAGATACGCAGTATTTT.

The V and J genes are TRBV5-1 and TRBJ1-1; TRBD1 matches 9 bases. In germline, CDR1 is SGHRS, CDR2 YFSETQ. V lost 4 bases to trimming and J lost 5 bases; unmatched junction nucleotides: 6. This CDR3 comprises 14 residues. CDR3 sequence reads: CASSEQGARTEAFF. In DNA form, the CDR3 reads TGCGCCAGCAGCGAACAGGGGGCGAGAACTGAAGCTTTCTTT.

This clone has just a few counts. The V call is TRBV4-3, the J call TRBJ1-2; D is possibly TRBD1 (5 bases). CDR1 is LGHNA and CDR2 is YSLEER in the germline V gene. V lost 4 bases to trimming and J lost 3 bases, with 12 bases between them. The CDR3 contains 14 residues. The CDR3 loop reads CASSPSEGYYGYTF. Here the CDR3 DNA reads TGCGCCAGCAGCCCTTCGGAGGGGTACTATGGCTACACCTTC.

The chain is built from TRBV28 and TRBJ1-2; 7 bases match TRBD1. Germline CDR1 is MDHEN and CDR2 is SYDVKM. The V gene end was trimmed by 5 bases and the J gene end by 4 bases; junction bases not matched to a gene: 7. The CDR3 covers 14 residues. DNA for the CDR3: TGTGCCAGCAGTCGACAGGGCGGATCCTATGGCTACACCTTC. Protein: CASSRQGGSYGYTF.

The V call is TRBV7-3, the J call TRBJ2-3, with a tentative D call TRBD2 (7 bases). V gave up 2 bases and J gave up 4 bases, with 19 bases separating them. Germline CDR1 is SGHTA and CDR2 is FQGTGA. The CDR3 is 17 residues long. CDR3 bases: TGTGCCAGCAGCTTAGCTACGGGGGGCTCGTTTGCAGATACGCAGTATTTT. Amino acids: CASSLATGGSFADTQYF.

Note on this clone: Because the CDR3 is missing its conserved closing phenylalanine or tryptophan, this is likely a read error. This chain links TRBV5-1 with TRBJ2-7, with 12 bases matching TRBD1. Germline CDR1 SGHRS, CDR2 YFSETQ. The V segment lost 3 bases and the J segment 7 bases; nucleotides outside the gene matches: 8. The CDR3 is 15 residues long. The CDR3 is CASSSPGQGAGEQYS. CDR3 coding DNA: TGCGCCAGCAGCTCTCCGGGACAGGGGGCGGGAGAGCAGTACTCC.

CDR3 bases: TGTGCCAGCAGTGAAGCACCAGGGGGGAATCAGCCCCAGCATTTT. Protein: CASSEAPGGNQPQHF. The chain is built from TRBV2 and TRBJ1-5; TRBD1 matches at 7 bases. Trimming took 0 bases from V and 4 from J; bases not matched to a gene: 3. Germline CDR1 reads SNHLY; CDR2 reads FYNNEI. This CDR3 contains 15 residues.